A single sample gave rise to the 28 T cell receptor beta chains below, sequenced in a study of T cell changes during pregnancy in multiple sclerosis. Generated by immunoSEQ multiplex PCR, the TCRdb table keeps only in-frame clones and is missing some. Of about 38,000 clones in the sample, around 92% were seen once. This sample comprised CD8+ T cells from peripheral blood mononuclear cells, obtained in the second trimester of pregnancy. Receptors originate from a female donor with multiple sclerosis, enrolled in a pregnancy study.

This clone came up once. The chain combines TRBV6-1 with TRBJ1-5, with a tentative D call TRBD1 (6 bases). The germline CDR1 and CDR2 sequences are MNHNS and SASEGT. CDR3 length equals 14 residues. V lost 3 bases to trimming and J lost 7 bases, with 13 bases between them. The DNA of the CDR3 is TGTGCCAGCAGTGAGTCAGGGGTAAACCAGCCCCAGCATTTT. It yields the protein CASSESGVNQPQHF.

CDR3 amino acids: CASSPGQGGAGELFF. As DNA, the CDR3 is TGCGCCAGCAGCCCTGGACAGGGGGGGGCCGGGGAGCTGTTTTTT. The genes are TRBV5-1 and TRBJ2-2; 10 bases map to TRBD1. There are 15 residues in the CDR3. The germline gives CDR1 SGHRS, CDR2 YFSETQ. V shed 4 bases and J 6 bases; nucleotides not matched to a gene: 6.

The gene calls are TRBV9 and TRBJ1-3; the D is unclear. V was clipped by 4 bases and J by 0 bases, with 17 bases between them. The germline V gene has CDR1 SGDLS and CDR2 YYNGEE. The CDR3 is 17 residues long. This chain's CDR3 is CASSPLREVRSGNTIYF. CDR3 nucleotides: TGTGCCAGCAGCCCTTTACGGGAGGTTCGCTCTGGAAACACCATATATTTT.

The J gene is TRBJ2-7, the V gene TRBV6-1, with TRBD1 matching 9 bases. Looked up from germline, CDR1 is MNHNS and CDR2 is SASEGT. The CDR3 contains 15 residues. Trimming cost V 2 bases and J 3 bases; bases outside gene matches: 5. In DNA form, the CDR3 reads TGTGCCAGCAGTGAAAGGTTGACAGGGGGCTACGAGCAGTACTTC. Protein sequence: CASSERLTGGYEQYF.

The sample holds one count of this clone. CDR3 in amino acids: CASSVTGGRQETQYF. In DNA, the CDR3 is TGTGCCAGCAGTGTAACAGGGGGTAGACAAGAGACCCAGTACTTC. The V gene is TRBV6-5, the J gene TRBJ2-5; 8 bases are a match to TRBD1. V lost 5 bases, J lost 2 bases, and 7 bases stayed unmatched. CDR3 length: 15 residues. CDR1 is MNHEY and CDR2 is SVGAGI in the germline V gene.

The V and J genes are TRBV4-2 and TRBJ2-7, with TRBD2 matching over 7 bases. The CDR3 is 13 amino acids. J gave up 3 bases and V 1 base, and 0 bases lay outside the gene matches. Per germline, CDR1 LGHNA and CDR2 YNFKEQ. The CDR3 DNA reads as TGTGCCAGCAGCCAAGGGGGGGGCTACGAGCAGTACTTC. Amino acids: CASSQGGGYEQYF.

The genes are TRBV19 and TRBJ1-2; 9 bases are a match to TRBD1. Germline V gene lookup returns CDR1 LNHDA and CDR2 SQIVND (reference sequence). CDR3 size: 17 residues. The ends lost 0 bases at V and 4 bases at J; junction bases unmatched: 9. The CDR3 sequence is CASSIEVTGTGSYGYTF. The CDR3 DNA reads as TGTGCCAGTAGTATAGAGGTTACCGGGACAGGGTCCTATGGCTACACCTTC.

This clone was seen once. J is TRBJ2-3 and V is TRBV7-9, with 8 nucleotides matching TRBD1. The junction had 9 bases not matched to a gene; V was cut back by 5 bases and J by 2 bases. CDR1 is SEHNR, CDR2 FQNEAQ, per germline (reference sequence). CDR3 length: 16 amino acids. CDR3 loop: CASSPRQGATTDTQYF. The CDR3 DNA follows: TGTGCCAGCAGCCCTCGCCAGGGGGCGACCACAGATACGCAGTATTTT.

This clone has just one count. The V gene is TRBV4-2, the J gene TRBJ2-7; D gene ambiguous. CDR3 length: 13 residues. Between the trimmed V and J ends, which lost 4 bases and 0 bases, there was a span of 7 bases. Germline V gives CDR1 LGHNA, CDR2 YNFKEQ. The CDR3 sequence: CASSPPGSYEQYF. The CDR3 DNA sequence: TGTGCCAGCAGCCCCCCCGGCTCCTACGAGCAGTACTTC.

V and J are TRBV27 and TRBJ1-2, with TRBD1 matching over 11 bases. CDR3 length: 14 amino acids. After removal of 3 bases from V and 7 bases from J, the junction contained 4 bases not matched to a gene. CDR1 is MNHEY and CDR2 is SMNVEV in the germline V gene (reference sequence). CDR3 nucleotide sequence: TGTGCCAGCAGTTTCGGACAGGGGGCGAGTGGCTACACCTTC. As protein: CASSFGQGASGYTF.

This clone was observed once. The CDR3 DNA sequence: TGCGCCAGCCGGTGGCTAGCGGGAGCCTACGAGCAGTACTTC. Its translation is CASRWLAGAYEQYF. The chain joins TRBV5-1 to TRBJ2-7; TRBD2 aligns across 10 bases. This CDR3 region has 14 residues. Germline CDR1 SGHRS, CDR2 YFSETQ. The V segment lost 7 bases and the J segment 2 bases; nucleotides outside the gene matches: 6. Looking up the rest from reference TRBV5-1 and TRBJ2-7 gives the full variable domain: KAGVTQTPRYLIKTRGQQVTLSCSPISGHRSVSWYQQTPGQGLQFLFEYFSETQRNKGNFPGRFSGRQFSNSRSEMNVSTLELGDSALYLCASRWLAGAYEQYFGPGTRLTVT.

V and J are TRBV13 and TRBJ2-5; no clear D gene. Trimming removed 0 bases at V and 2 bases at J, with 4 bases between. Germline V gene lookup returns CDR1 PRHDT and CDR2 FYEKMQ (reference sequence). CDR3 size: 13 residues. The CDR3 sequence: CASSLGTQETQYF. CDR3 DNA sequence: TGTGCCAGCAGCTTAGGTACTCAAGAGACCCAGTACTTC.

This CDR3 reads CASSPRTGNNQPQHF. In DNA, the CDR3 is TGTGCCAGTAGTCCACGGACAGGAAATAATCAGCCCCAGCATTTT. The chain joins TRBV19 to TRBJ1-5; 7 bases line up with TRBD1. Trimming took 5 bases from V and 4 from J; bases not matched to a gene: 8. The CDR3 length is 15 residues. Looked up from germline, CDR1 is LNHDA and CDR2 is SQIVND (reference sequence).

The CDR3 loop reads CASSLRTDYEQYF. In DNA form, the CDR3 reads TGTGCCAGCAGCCTAAGGACAGACTACGAGCAGTACTTC. The gene calls are TRBV14 and TRBJ2-7; tentative D call: TRBD1 (6 bases). Germline values: CDR1 SGHDN, CDR2 FVKESK. The CDR3 covers 13 residues. V was cut by 4 bases and J by 3 bases, with 10 bases left in between.

Only a few counts were recorded for this clone. This chain joins TRBV27 and TRBJ1-1, with a possible D match to TRBD1 (5 bases). There are 11 residues in the CDR3. Trimming cost V 5 bases and J 8 bases, with 9 bases left between them. The V gene's germline CDR1 is MNHEY and CDR2 SMNVEV (reference sequence). The CDR3: CASSQGTEAFF. CDR3 sequence (DNA): TGTGCCAGCAGTCAGGGAACCGAAGCTTTCTTT.

This chain uses TRBV7-8 with TRBJ1-5; maybe TRBD1 (6 bases). Looked up from germline, CDR1 is SGHVS and CDR2 is FQNEAQ. The CDR3 spans 14 residues. The V end was cut by 4 bases, the J end by 1 base, with 8 bases between. CDR3 DNA sequence: TGTGCCAGCAGCTCAGGGGTCAGCAATCAGCCCCAGCATTTT. Translating it yields CASSSGVSNQPQHF.

This clone has a handful of counts. The genes are TRBV6-4 and TRBJ2-7; D might be TRBD1 (6 bases). The CDR3 has 14 residues. Per the germline V gene, CDR1 is MRHNA and CDR2 is SNTAGT. V shed 6 bases and J shed 5 bases, with 17 bases lying between them. DNA of the CDR3: TGTGCCAGCAGCCTCAGGGGAGAGAAGGACGAGCAGTACTTC. Its protein is CASSLRGEKDEQYF.

This chain links TRBV7-3 with TRBJ1-2, with 7 bases identical to TRBD1. CDR1 is SGHTA and CDR2 is FQGTGA in the germline V gene. CDR3 size: 15 residues. Losses at the gene ends were 2 bases for V and 9 bases for J; bases not matched to a gene: 12. The CDR3 protein is CASSLYTLGGGSYTF. The CDR3 nucleotides read TGTGCCAGCAGCTTATACACCCTAGGAGGGGGCAGCTACACCTTC.

The rearrangement uses TRBV12-5 and TRBJ2-1, with D possibly TRBD1 on 5 matching bases. V was cut by 1 base and J by 3 bases, with 13 bases left in between. CDR3 length: 16 amino acids. From germline, CDR1 is LGHNT and CDR2 FRNRAP. The CDR3 coding sequence is TGTGCTAGTGGTTTGGGTAGTGGGGCAAACTACAATGAGCAGTTCTTC. Translated: CASGLGSGANYNEQFF. Together with reference TRBV12-5 and TRBJ2-1, the CDR3 gives the full variable domain: DARVTQTPRHKVTEMGQEVTMRCQPILGHNTVFWYRQTMMQGLELLAYFRNRAPLDDSGMPKDRFSAEMPDATLATLKIQPSEPRDSAVYFCASGLGSGANYNEQFFGPGTRLTVL.

The V gene is TRBV27, the J gene TRBJ2-1, with TRBD1 matching over 9 bases. The J segment lost 4 bases and the V segment lost 6 bases, leaving 7 bases of the junction unmatched. The CDR3 sequence is 15 residues long. CDR1 and CDR2 from the germline V gene are MNHEY and SMNVEV (reference sequence). The CDR3 loop is CASRLQGAGYNEQFF. CDR3 DNA: TGTGCCAGCAGACTACAGGGGGCGGGTTACAATGAGCAGTTCTTC.

V is TRBV2 and J is TRBJ2-7; D gene uncertain. Germline CDR1 SNHLY, CDR2 FYNNEI. Trimming cost V 3 bases and J 0 bases, with 12 bases left between them. CDR3 length equals 15 residues. The CDR3, as DNA: TGTGCCAGCAGTGACCCAGGCAAGACCTCCTACGAGCAGTACTTC. Translated: CASSDPGKTSYEQYF.

The chain employs TRBV7-9 and TRBJ1-6; D call uncertain. Trimming shortened V by 0 bases and J by 7 bases, and 7 bases separated the two germline ends. Germline CDR1 is SEHNR and CDR2 is FQNEAQ (reference sequence). The CDR3 runs to 14 residues. CDR3 coding DNA: TGTGCCAGCAGCTTAGCGCTAAAGAATTCACCCCTCCACTTT. Encoded protein: CASSLALKNSPLHF.

The sample holds one count of this clone. The chain combines TRBV7-9 with TRBJ1-2; TRBD1 agrees at 10 bases. V shed 5 bases and J 5 bases; nucleotides not matched to a gene: 11. This CDR3 is built from 16 residues. Germline V lookup: CDR1 SEHNR, CDR2 FQNEAQ (reference sequence). CDR3 residues: CASSKTPTGGLYGYTF. The DNA of the CDR3 is TGTGCCAGCAGCAAGACCCCGACAGGGGGCTTGTATGGCTACACCTTC.

The rearrangement uses TRBV5-4 and TRBJ2-7; TRBD1 matches at 7 bases. Germline assignment: CDR1 SGHNT and CDR2 YYREEE (reference sequence). The CDR3 has 19 residues. Unmatched junction bases numbered 17, after V lost 0 bases and J lost 2 bases. CDR3 sequence reads: CASSLDFGGQGVGAYEQYF. The CDR3 nucleotides are TGTGCCAGCAGCTTGGATTTTGGCGGTCAGGGGGTCGGAGCCTACGAGCAGTACTTC.

This sequence joins TRBV11-2 and TRBJ1-1, with D uncertain. The CDR3 is made up of 14 amino acids. The V gene lost 6 bases and the J gene lost 4 bases, with 15 bases spanning the gap. Germline-derived CDR1 and CDR2 are SGHAT and FQNNGV. In nucleotides, the CDR3 is TGTGCCAGCAGGGCCGGGAATGGCTTCACTGAAGCTTTCTTT. Translating it yields CASRAGNGFTEAFF.

The chain couples TRBV9 to TRBJ2-7; 7 positions match TRBD2. The germline CDR1 and CDR2 sequences are SGDLS and YYNGEE. This CDR3 contains 15 residues. With V trimmed by 4 bases and J by 2 bases, 9 bases remained unmatched. CDR3 nucleotides: TGTGCCAGCAGCCCGAGGACTAGTACCACCTACGAGCAGTACTTC. Its translation: CASSPRTSTTYEQYF.

The chain combines TRBV27 with TRBJ2-1, with D possibly matching TRBD2 (5 bases). Germline assignment: CDR1 MNHEY and CDR2 SMNVEV (reference sequence). The CDR3 consists of 15 residues. Trimming left V 2 bases short and J 4 bases short, with 12 bases between. The CDR3 loop reads CASSLLATAYNEQFF. In nucleotides, the CDR3 is TGTGCCAGCAGTTTACTAGCCACAGCATACAATGAGCAGTTCTTC.

This clone occurred once. As DNA, the CDR3 is TGTGCCAGCAGTTATTCGGGCGGGAGGGCCACGGGGACCCAGTACTTC. Protein sequence: CASSYSGGRATGTQYF. V and J are TRBV27 and TRBJ2-5; 9 bases agree with TRBD2. Germline CDR1 and CDR2: MNHEY and SMNVEV (reference sequence). The CDR3 has 16 amino acids. J lost 7 bases, V lost 4 bases, and 13 bases had no gene match.